This T cell receptor (beta chain) is drawn from a study of PD-1 and CTLA-4 blockade in melanoma (dated by TCRdb to 2020 to 2022). Regarding the complete study: In patients with melanoma, the study measured the effects of PD-1 blockade versus CTLA-4 blockade on the melanoma-reactive CD8 T cell response.

Libraries were built with the immunoSEQ multiplex PCR assay. TCRdb retrieved this table from immuneACCESS and kept in-frame rearrangements only. Not all clones are present; in checked studies, unresolved V genes account for under half, and no reason is known for the remainder. Counted in this sample were about 30,000 clones; around 90% of them appeared once. The ten largest clones represent roughly 6.8% of the sample. The V end loses 5 bases and the J end loses 3 bases, and a stretch of 11 bases separates them. Sequences MNHEY (CDR1) and SMNVEV (CDR2) are obtained from the germline V gene (reference sequence). The CDR3 starts with the cysteine, ends with the phenylalanine, and has 13 residues. Just the 39-base CDR3 DNA is kept, in frame starting at base 1. Details on this clone: Its binding antigen is unknown. No per-base quality is available; no much larger clone lies one base away.

Sample: CD8+ T cells from peripheral blood, taken from a patient given anti-PD-1 treatment. This receptor was taken from a human donor with melanoma. The V and J segments used are TRBV27 and TRBJ2-7, with the D gene call left open. The CDR3 region: CASSPTPGYEQYF. The DNA sequence is given as TGTGCCAGCAGTCCCACTCCGGGCTACGAGCAGTACTTC.